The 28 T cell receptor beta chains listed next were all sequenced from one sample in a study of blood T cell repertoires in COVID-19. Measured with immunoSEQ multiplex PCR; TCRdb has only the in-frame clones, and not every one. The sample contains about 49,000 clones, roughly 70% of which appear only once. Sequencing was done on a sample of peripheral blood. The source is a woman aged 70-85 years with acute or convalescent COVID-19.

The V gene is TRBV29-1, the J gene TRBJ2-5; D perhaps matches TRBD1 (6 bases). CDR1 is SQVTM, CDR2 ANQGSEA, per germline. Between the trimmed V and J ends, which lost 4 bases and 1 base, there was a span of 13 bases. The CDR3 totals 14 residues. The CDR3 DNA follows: TGCAGCGTTGGCACAGGGAGTACCCAAGAGACCCAGTACTTC. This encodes CSVGTGSTQETQYF.

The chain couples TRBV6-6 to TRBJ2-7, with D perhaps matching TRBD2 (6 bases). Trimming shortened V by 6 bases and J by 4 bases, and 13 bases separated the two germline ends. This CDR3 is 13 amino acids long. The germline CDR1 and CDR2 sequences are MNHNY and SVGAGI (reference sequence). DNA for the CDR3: TGTGCCAGCAGCCCGGGACTGTCGTACGAGCAGTACTTC. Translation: CASSPGLSYEQYF.

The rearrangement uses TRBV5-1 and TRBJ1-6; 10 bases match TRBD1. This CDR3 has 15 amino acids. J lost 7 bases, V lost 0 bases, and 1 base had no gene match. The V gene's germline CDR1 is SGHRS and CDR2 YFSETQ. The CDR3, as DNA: TGCGCCAGCAGCTTGGGGACAGGGGGAAATTCACCCCTCCACTTT. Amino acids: CASSLGTGGNSPLHF.

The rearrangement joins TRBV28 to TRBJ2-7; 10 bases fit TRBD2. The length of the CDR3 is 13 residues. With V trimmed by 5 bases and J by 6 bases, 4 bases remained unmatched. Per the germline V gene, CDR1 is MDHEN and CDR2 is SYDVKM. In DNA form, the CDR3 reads TGTGCCAGCAGTCTCTGGACTAGCGGCGAGCAGTACTTC. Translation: CASSLWTSGEQYF.

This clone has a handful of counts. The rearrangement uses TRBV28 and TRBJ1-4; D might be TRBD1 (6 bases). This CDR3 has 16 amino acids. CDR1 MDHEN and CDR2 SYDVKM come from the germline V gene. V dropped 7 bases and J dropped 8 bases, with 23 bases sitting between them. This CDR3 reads CASTKGGGGVEEKLFF. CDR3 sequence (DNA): TGTGCCAGCACCAAAGGGGGAGGGGGAGTGGAAGAAAAACTGTTTTTT. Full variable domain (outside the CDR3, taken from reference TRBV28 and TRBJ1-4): DVKVTQSSRYLVKRTGEKVFLECVQDMDHENMFWYRQDPGLGLRLIYFSYDVKMKEKGDIPEGYSVSREKKERFSLILESASTNQTSMYLCASTKGGGGVEEKLFFGSGTQLSVL.

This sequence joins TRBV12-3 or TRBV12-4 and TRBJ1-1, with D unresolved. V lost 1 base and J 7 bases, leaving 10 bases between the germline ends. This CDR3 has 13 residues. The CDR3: CASSLGPGSEAFF. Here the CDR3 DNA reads TGTGCCAGCAGTTTAGGTCCGGGGAGTGAAGCTTTCTTT.

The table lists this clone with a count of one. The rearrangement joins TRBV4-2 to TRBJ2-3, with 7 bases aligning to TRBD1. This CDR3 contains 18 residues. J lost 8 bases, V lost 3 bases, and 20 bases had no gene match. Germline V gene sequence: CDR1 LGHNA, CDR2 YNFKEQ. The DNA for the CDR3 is TGTGCCAGCAGCCAGGCACGCCGGGACAGCTTTCGAATGGGTACGCAGTATTTT. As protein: CASSQARRDSFRMGTQYF.

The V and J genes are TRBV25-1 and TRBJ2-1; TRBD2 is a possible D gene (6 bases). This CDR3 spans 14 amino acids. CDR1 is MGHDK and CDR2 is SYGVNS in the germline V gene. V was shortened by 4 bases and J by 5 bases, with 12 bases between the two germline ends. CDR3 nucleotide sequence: TGTGCCAGCAGTGTTGCGGGACCCAACAATGAGCAGTTCTTC. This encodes CASSVAGPNNEQFF.

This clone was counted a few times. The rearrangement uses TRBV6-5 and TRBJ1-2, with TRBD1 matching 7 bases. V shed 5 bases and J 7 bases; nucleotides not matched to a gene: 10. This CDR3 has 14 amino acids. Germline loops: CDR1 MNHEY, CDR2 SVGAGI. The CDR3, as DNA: TGTGCCAGCAGTCGACAGGGTCTCGGGGGTGGCTACACCTTC. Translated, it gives CASSRQGLGGGYTF.

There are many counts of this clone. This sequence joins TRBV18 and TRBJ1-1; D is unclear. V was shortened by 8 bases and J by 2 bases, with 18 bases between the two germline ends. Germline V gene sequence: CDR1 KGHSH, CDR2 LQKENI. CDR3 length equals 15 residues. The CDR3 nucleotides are TGTGCCAGCGCAGATCAGAGGGCTGCTAACACTGAAGCTTTCTTT. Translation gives CASADQRAANTEAFF.

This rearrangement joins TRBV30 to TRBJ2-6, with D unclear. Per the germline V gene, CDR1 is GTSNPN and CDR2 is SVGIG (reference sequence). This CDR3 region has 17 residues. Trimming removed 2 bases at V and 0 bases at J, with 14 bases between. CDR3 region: CAWSSQFPLSGANVLTF. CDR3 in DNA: TGTGCCTGGAGTTCGCAGTTCCCCCTCTCTGGGGCCAACGTCCTGACTTTC. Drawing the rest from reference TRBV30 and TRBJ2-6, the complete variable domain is SQTIHQWPATLVQPVGSPLSLECTVEGTSNPNLYWYRQAAGRGLQLLFYSVGIGQISSEVPQNLSASRPQDRQFILSSKKLLLSDSGFYLCAWSSQFPLSGANVLTFGAGSRLTVL.

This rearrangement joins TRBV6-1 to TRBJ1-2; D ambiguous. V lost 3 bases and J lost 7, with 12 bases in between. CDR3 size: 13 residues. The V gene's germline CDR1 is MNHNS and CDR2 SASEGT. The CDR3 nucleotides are TGTGCCAGCAGTGAGATCGGAGTAATTGGCTACACCTTC. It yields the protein CASSEIGVIGYTF.

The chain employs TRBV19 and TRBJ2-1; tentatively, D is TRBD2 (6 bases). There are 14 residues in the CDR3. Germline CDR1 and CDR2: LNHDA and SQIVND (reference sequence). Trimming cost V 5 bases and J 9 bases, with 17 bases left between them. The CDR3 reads CASSWAGWDGEQFF. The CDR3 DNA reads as TGTGCCAGTAGTTGGGCGGGGTGGGACGGTGAGCAGTTCTTC.

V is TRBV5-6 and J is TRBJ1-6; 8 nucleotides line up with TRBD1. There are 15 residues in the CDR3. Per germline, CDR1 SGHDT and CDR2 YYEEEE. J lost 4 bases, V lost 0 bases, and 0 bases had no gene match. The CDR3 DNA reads TGTGCCAGCAGCTTGGGGACAGGGTATAATTCACCCCTCCACTTT. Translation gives CASSLGTGYNSPLHF.

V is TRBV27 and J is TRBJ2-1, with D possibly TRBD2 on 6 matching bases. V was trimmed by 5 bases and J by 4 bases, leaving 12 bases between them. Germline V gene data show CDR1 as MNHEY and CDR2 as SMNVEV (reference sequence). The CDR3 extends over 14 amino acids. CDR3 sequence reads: CASSIASGYNEQFF. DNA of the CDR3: TGTGCCAGCAGTATTGCGAGCGGGTACAATGAGCAGTTCTTC.

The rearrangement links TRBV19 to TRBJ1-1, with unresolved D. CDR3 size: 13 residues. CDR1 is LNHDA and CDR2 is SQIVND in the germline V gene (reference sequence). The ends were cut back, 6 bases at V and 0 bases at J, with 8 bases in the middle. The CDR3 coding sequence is TGTGCCAGTAGAACAGAAATGAACACTGAAGCTTTCTTT. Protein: CASRTEMNTEAFF.

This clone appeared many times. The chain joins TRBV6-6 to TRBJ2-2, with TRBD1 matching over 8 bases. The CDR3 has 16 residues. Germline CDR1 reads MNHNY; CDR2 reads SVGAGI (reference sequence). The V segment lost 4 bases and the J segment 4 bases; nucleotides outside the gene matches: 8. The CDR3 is CASSSIGQGATGELFF. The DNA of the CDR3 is TGTGCCAGCAGTTCCATCGGACAGGGCGCCACCGGGGAGCTGTTTTTT.

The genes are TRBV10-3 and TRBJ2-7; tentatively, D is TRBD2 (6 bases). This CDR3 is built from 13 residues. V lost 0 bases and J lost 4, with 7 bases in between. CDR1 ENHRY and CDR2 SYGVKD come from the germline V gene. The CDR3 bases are TGTGCCATCAGTGAGTCGGGGGGATACGAGCAGTACTTC. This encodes CAISESGGYEQYF.

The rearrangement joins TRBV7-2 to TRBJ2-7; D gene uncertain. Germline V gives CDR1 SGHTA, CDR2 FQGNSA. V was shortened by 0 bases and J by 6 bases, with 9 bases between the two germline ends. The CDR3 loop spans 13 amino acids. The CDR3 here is CASSLARLREQYF. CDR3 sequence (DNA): TGTGCCAGCAGCTTAGCGAGACTCCGCGAGCAGTACTTC. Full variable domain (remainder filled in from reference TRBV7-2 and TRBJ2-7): GAGVSQSPSNKVTEKGKDVELRCDPISGHTALYWYRQSLGQGLEFLIYFQGNSAPDKSGLPSDRFSAERTGGSVSTLTIQRTQQEDSAVYLCASSLARLREQYFGPGTRLTVT.

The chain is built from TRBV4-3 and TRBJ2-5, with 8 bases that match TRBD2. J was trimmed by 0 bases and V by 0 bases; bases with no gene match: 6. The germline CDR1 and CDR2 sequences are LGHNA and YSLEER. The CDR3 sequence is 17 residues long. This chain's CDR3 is CASSQDGASGYQETQYF. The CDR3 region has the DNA TGCGCCAGCAGCCAAGATGGGGCTAGCGGGTACCAAGAGACCCAGTACTTC.

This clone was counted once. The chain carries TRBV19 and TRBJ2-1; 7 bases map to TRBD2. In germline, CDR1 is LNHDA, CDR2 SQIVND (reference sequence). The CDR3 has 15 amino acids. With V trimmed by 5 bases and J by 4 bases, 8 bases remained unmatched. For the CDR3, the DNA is TGTGCCAGTAGTGCCCTGGGACTAACGTACAATGAGCAGTTCTTC. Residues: CASSALGLTYNEQFF.

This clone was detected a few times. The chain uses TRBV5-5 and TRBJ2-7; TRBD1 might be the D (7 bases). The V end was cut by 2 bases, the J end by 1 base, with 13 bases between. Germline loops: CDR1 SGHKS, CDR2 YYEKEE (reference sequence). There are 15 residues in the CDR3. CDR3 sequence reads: CASSLQGTQSYEQYF. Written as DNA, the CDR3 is TGTGCCAGCAGCTTACAGGGGACTCAGTCCTACGAGCAGTACTTC.

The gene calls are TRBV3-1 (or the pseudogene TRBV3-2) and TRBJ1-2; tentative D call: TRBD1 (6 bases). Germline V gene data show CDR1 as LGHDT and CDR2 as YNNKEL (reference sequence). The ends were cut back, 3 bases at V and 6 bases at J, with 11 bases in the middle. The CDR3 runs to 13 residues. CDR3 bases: TGTGCCAGCAGCCAGCTTAAGGGGGATGGCTACACCTTC. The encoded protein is CASSQLKGDGYTF.

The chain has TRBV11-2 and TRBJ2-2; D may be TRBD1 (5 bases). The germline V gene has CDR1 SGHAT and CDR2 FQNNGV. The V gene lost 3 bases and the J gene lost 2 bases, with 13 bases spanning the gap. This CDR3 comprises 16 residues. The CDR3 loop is CASSFESGYNTGELFF. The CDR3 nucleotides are TGTGCCAGCAGCTTCGAATCAGGGTATAACACCGGGGAGCTGTTTTTT.

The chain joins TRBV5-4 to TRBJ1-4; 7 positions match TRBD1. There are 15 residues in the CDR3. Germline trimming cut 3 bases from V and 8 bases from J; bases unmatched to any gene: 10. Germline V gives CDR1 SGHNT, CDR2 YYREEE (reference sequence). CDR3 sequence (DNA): TGTGCCAGCAGCTCCCAGACAGGGCTGGGGGAAAAACTGTTTTTT. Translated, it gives CASSSQTGLGEKLFF.

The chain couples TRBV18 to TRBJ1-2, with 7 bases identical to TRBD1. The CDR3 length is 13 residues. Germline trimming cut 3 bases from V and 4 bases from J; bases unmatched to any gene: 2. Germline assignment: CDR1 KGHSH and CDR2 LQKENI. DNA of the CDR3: TGTGCCAGCTCACCGGGACAGCTCTATGGCTACACCTTC. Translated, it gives CASSPGQLYGYTF.

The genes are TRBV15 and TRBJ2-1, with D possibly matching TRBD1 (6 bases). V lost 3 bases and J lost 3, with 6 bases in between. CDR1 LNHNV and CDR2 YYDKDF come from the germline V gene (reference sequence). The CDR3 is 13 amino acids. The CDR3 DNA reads TGTGCCACCAGCAGGGACAGCTACAATGAGCAGTTCTTC. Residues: CATSRDSYNEQFF. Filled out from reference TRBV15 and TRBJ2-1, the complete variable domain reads DAMVIQNPRYQVTQFGKPVTLSCSQTLNHNVMYWYQQKSSQAPKLLFHYYDKDFNNEADTPDNFQSRRPNTSFCFLDIRSPGLGDTAMYLCATSRDSYNEQFFGPGTRLTVL.

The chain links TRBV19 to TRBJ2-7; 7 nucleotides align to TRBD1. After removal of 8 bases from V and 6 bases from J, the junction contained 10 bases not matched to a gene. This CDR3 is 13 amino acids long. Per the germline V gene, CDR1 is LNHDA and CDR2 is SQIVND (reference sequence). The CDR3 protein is CASRGRGFSEQYF. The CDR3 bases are TGTGCCAGTCGAGGCAGGGGGTTCTCCGAGCAGTACTTC.